These T cell receptor beta chains were read from a single sample in a study of technical replicates of blood from a few donors. Using immunoSEQ multiplex PCR, the repertoire was profiled, and TCRdb retains in-frame clones only, with some absent. The sample comprises about 85,000 clones, just under 95% of which are singletons, and approximately 0.24% rests with the top ten. The sample consisted of T cells isolated from PBMCs. The receptor source for this set is a human donor in good health. Each CDR3 is given with its conserved first and last residue. D genes are given only for firm matches. The size entry is marked missing in some rows and otherwise reads once, few, many or a size class.

clone_size d_call j_call v_call cdr3_aa cdr3_nt
- TRBD1 TRBJ1-1 TRBV6-1 CASSAMTGSNTEAFF TGTGCCAGCAGTGCCATGACAGGGAGTAACACTGAAGCTTTCTTT
- - TRBJ1-5 TRBV7-9 CASSLGGSLNQPQHF TGTGCCAGCAGCCTAGGAGGGAGTCTAAATCAGCCCCAGCATTTT
- TRBD2 TRBJ2-3 TRBV29-1 CSVGGLAGGPVWTDTQYF TGCAGCGTTGGGGGTCTAGCGGGAGGGCCGGTTTGGACAGATACGCAGTATTTT
- TRBD1 TRBJ1-1 TRBV5-1 CASSLSTGQAGQAFF TGCGCCAGCAGCTTGTCTACCGGACAGGCCGGGCAGGCTTTCTTT
- - TRBJ2-1 TRBV4-2 CASSQDLERIVNEQFF TGTGCCAGCAGCCAAGATCTCGAGAGGATCGTCAATGAGCAGTTCTTC
- TRBD1 TRBJ1-2 TRBV19 CASSIDQGGAIYGYTF TGTGCCAGTAGTATAGACCAGGGGGGAGCTATCTATGGCTACACCTTC
- TRBD2 TRBJ2-3 TRBV6-6 CASKVTSGSNTDTQYF TGTGCCAGCAAGGTGACTAGCGGGAGCAACACAGATACGCAGTATTTT
- - TRBJ2-7 TRBV5-1 CASSNQGPEQYF TGCGCCAGCAGCAACCAGGGCCCCGAGCAGTACTTC
- - TRBJ2-7 TRBV5-4 CASSSTDRPYEQYF TGTGCCAGCAGCTCCACGGACAGACCTTACGAGCAGTACTTC
- - TRBJ1-2 TRBV27 CASSWGGLDYGYTF TGTGCCAGCAGTTGGGGGGGGCTTGACTATGGCTACACCTTC
- TRBD2 TRBJ2-3 TRBV6-5 CATQAGRGDTQYF TGTGCCACCCAGGCAGGGAGGGGAGATACGCAGTATTTT
- TRBD2 TRBJ2-1 TRBV7-2 CASSPGLMYSSEQFF TGTGCCAGCAGCCCGGGACTAATGTATTCGAGTGAGCAGTTCTTC
- TRBD1 TRBJ1-4 TRBV10-1 CASRGQNGEKLFF TGCGCCAGCAGGGGACAGAACGGTGAAAAACTGTTTTTT
- TRBD1 TRBJ1-6 TRBV5-6 CASSGGQGASSPLHF TGTGCCAGCAGCGGGGGACAGGGGGCTTCTTCACCCCTCCACTTT
- TRBD1 TRBJ1-2 TRBV29-1 CSVDDYGTGEGYTF TGCAGCGTTGATGATTACGGGACAGGGGAAGGCTACACCTTC
- - TRBJ2-1 TRBV5-5 CASSADRVLDNEQFF TGTGCCAGCAGCGCGGATCGGGTCTTAGACAATGAGCAGTTCTTC
- TRBD2 TRBJ2-3 TRBV14 CASSQRLASDTQYF TGTGCCAGCAGCCAAAGACTAGCCTCAGATACGCAGTATTTT
- TRBD2 TRBJ2-5 TRBV19 CASSMNRLAGGETQYF TGTGCCAGTAGTATGAACCGACTAGCGGGAGGAGAGACCCAGTACTTC
- TRBD1 TRBJ2-7 TRBV6-1 CASSEGGVGQGRNEQYF TGTGCCAGCAGTGAAGGGGGTGTGGGACAGGGTCGTAACGAGCAGTACTTC
- - TRBJ1-2 TRBV27 CASSITGMRYGYTF TGTGCCAGCAGTATAACAGGGATGAGGTATGGCTACACCTTC
few - TRBJ2-7 TRBV10-3 CAISEPTGSSYEQYF TGTGCCATCAGTGAGCCGACAGGATCTTCCTACGAGCAGTACTTC
- - TRBJ2-1 TRBV11-3 CASSWALEHNEQFF TGTGCCAGCAGCTGGGCTCTGGAACACAATGAGCAGTTCTTC
- - TRBJ2-1 TRBV28 CASCPTLFSYNEQFF TGTGCCAGCTGTCCGACTCTCTTTTCCTACAATGAGCAGTTCTTC
- TRBD2 TRBJ2-3 TRBV4-1 CASSRDELADTQYF TGCGCCAGCAGCCGGGACGAACTAGCGGATACGCAGTATTTT
- TRBD2 TRBJ2-5 TRBV7-3 CASSAGGKETQYF TGTGCCAGCAGCGCGGGGGGTAAAGAGACCCAGTACTTC
- TRBD2 TRBJ2-7 TRBV27 CASSFSGNYEQYF TGTGCCAGCAGTTTTAGCGGGAACTACGAGCAGTACTTC
- - TRBJ2-3 TRBV5-1 CASRWGGRADTQYF TGCGCCAGTCGGTGGGGGGGCCGTGCAGATACGCAGTATTTT
- TRBD1 TRBJ1-1 TRBV7-2 CASSLVGGTGFSGGTEAFF TGTGCCAGCAGCTTAGTTGGCGGGACAGGGTTTAGTGGGGGCACTGAAGCTTTCTTT
- TRBD2 TRBJ2-5 TRBV2 CATQRGGQETQYF TGTGCCACACAGCGGGGGGGGCAAGAGACCCAGTACTTC
- TRBD2 TRBJ2-7 TRBV28 CASSRGAGGYEQYF TGTGCCAGCAGCCGAGGAGCGGGGGGCTACGAGCAGTACTTC
- - TRBJ1-1 TRBV5-4 CASSLLGSGTEAFF TGTGCCAGCAGCTTACTTGGCTCGGGCACTGAAGCTTTCTTT
- - TRBJ1-1 TRBV6-1 CASSEFADPLITEAFF TGTGCCAGCAGTGAATTCGCAGATCCCTTGATCACTGAAGCTTTCTTT
- TRBD2 TRBJ2-1 TRBV4-2 CASSGSPGLLIGHEQFF TGTGCCAGCAGCGGCAGTCCGGGACTACTAATCGGGCATGAGCAGTTCTTC
once TRBD1 TRBJ1-2 TRBV19 CASSAGQVFNYGYTF TGTGCCAGTAGTGCGGGACAGGTCTTTAACTATGGCTACACCTTC
- TRBD1 TRBJ1-2 TRBV5-4 CASSLDRGSYGYTF TGTGCCAGCAGCTTGGACAGGGGCAGCTATGGCTACACCTTC
once - TRBJ1-5 TRBV28 CALNGGGSIQPQHF TGTGCCCTTAATGGGGGGGGCTCGATTCAGCCCCAGCATTTT
- - TRBJ1-6 TRBV5-4 CASSSLSDSPLHF TGTGCCAGCAGCTCTCTCTCCGATTCACCCCTCCACTTT
few TRBD1 TRBJ2-5 TRBV2 CASTGTGETQYF TGTGCCAGCACCGGGACAGGGGAGACCCAGTACTTC
- TRBD1 TRBJ2-5 TRBV7-6 CASSLAGGGIFQETQYF TGTGCCAGCAGCTTAGCAGGGGGCGGAATCTTCCAAGAGACCCAGTACTTC
- - TRBJ2-7 TRBV5-1 CASSPNLGVAYEQYF TGCGCCAGCAGTCCTAACCTGGGAGTTGCCTACGAGCAGTACTTC
- TRBD1 TRBJ2-7 TRBV19 CASRGNRGPEQYF TGTGCCAGTAGGGGGAACAGGGGGCCCGAGCAGTACTTC
- TRBD1 TRBJ2-7 TRBV7-9 CASSSGTDYEQYF TGTGCCAGCAGCTCGGGGACAGATTACGAGCAGTACTTC
- TRBD1 TRBJ2-3 TRBV2 CASSQQGGTDTQYF TGTGCCAGCAGTCAACAGGGGGGAACAGATACGCAGTATTTT
- TRBD1 TRBJ1-4 TRBV5-1 CASSPGGYSNEKLFF TGCGCCAGCAGCCCAGGGGGCTATTCTAATGAAAAACTGTTTTTT
- - TRBJ2-2 TRBV10-3 CATGTLDTGELFF TGTGCCACCGGGACATTGGATACCGGGGAGCTGTTTTTT
- TRBD2 TRBJ2-1 TRBV13 CASSLHTSGDSWYNEQFF TGTGCCAGCAGCTTACATACTAGCGGGGATTCATGGTACAATGAGCAGTTCTTC
- TRBD1 TRBJ1-3 TRBV9 CASSASQLGQGPSSGNTIYF TGTGCCAGCAGCGCCTCTCAGTTGGGACAGGGCCCCAGCTCTGGAAACACCATATATTTT
- - TRBJ2-5 TRBV29-1 CSVVDRPEETQYF TGCAGCGTTGTGGACAGACCTGAGGAGACCCAGTACTTC
- - TRBJ1-1 TRBV15 CATSRDRDIMNTEAFF TGTGCCACCAGCAGAGATAGGGACATTATGAACACTGAAGCTTTCTTT
- - TRBJ1-2 TRBV5-1 CASSRRYYGYTF TGCGCCAGCAGCCGGAGGTACTATGGCTACACCTTC
- - TRBJ1-1 TRBV5-1 CASSFIFGGDTEAFF TGCGCCAGCAGCTTTATTTTCGGGGGGGACACTGAAGCTTTCTTT
- - TRBJ2-7 TRBV5-1 CASSLWTDLSYEQYF TGCGCCAGCAGCTTATGGACAGACCTTTCCTACGAGCAGTACTTC
- - TRBJ1-5 TRBV5-6 CASSQSSSNQPQHF TGTGCCAGCAGCCAATCCAGTAGCAATCAGCCCCAGCATTTT
- TRBD2 TRBJ2-1 TRBV6-1 CASSKAGTSVHNEQFF TGTGCCAGCAGTAAAGCCGGGACTAGCGTACACAATGAGCAGTTCTTC
- TRBD1 TRBJ1-6 TRBV5-1 CASSPGQGALPSPLHF TGCGCCAGCAGCCCCGGACAGGGGGCGCTTCCTTCACCCCTCCACTTT
- - TRBJ1-1 TRBV5-1 CASSRGRTENTEAFF TGCGCCAGCAGCAGGGGAAGAACAGAGAACACTGAAGCTTTCTTT
- - TRBJ2-1 TRBV19 CASSSNGDEQFF TGTGCCAGTAGCTCGAACGGGGATGAGCAGTTCTTC
- - TRBJ2-7 TRBV6-6 CASSLGGSSYEQYF TGTGCCAGCAGCCTCGGGGGAAGCTCCTACGAGCAGTACTTC
- - TRBJ1-4 TRBV5-4 CASSPGNRVDEKLFF TGTGCCAGCAGCCCTGGGAACAGGGTTGATGAAAAACTGTTTTTT